This paragraph reports one T cell receptor beta chain. Only a few counts were recorded for this clonotype. Its antigen specificity is not known. Base quality data are lacking; no much larger clone is found one base away. Libraries came from 5' RACE. A second PCR of 7 to 11 cycles was performed with a sample-barcoded 5' primer and a J-beta primer mix. A unique molecular identifier was introduced onto each TCR beta cDNA molecule by a template-switch 5' adaptor carrying 12 random nucleotides. At least 2.5 million CDR3-containing paired-end reads were obtained from each sample. First-strand cDNA synthesis was performed from all RNA using the Mint cDNA synthesis kit, with priming by a TRBC-specific oligonucleotide. All cDNA was treated with uracil-DNA glycosylase and then went through a first 18-cycle PCR with the universal primers M1SS and BC2_uni_R. The source study handled its data this way. Normalization of each sample was performed by random selection of 1 million high-quality reads, each carrying a distinct molecular identifier. Instead of being binned into consensus sequences, reads with shared molecular identifiers were discarded. CDR3 identification, clonotype clustering and error correction used MiTCR with a Q25 quality threshold and the strictest error-elimination algorithm. A nonparametric unseen species model with Euler transformation was used to estimate lower-bound total TCR beta diversity. The public reads were quality trimmed at Q25 with fastp and then assembled into clones with MiXCR by TCRdb, keeping productive beta chains. Every CDR3 protein is listed once, alongside the most common genes and DNA of its rows. In this record, the V and J calls reflect TCRdb's handling and not the investigators' own analysis. This sample lists approximately 2,000,000 distinct CDR3 sequences; approximately 40% were detected once. The ten largest clones represent more than 20% of the sample.

The approximately 41 donors, aged roughly 6 to 90 years, were systemically healthy Caucasian individuals from Russia. Ten milliliters of peripheral blood were drawn from each donor into EDTA-treated Vacutainer tubes. PBMCs were isolated by Ficoll-Paque density-gradient centrifugation, with at least 7 million obtained per sample. Trizol reagent was used to extract total RNA from PBMCs, with at least 5.5 micrograms per sample. The percentages of naive CD45RAhigh/CD27high T cells were determined by flow cytometry on a PBMC aliquot from every donor. The CDR3 has 17 amino acids, counting the end cysteine and phenylalanine. Only the CDR3 DNA is retained, 51 bases long and in frame from the first base. After removal of 4 bases from V and 13 bases from J, the junction retains 20 bases not matched to a gene. The germline V gene sets CDR1 to SGHTA and CDR2 to FQGNSA. These data belong to a study of blood T cells in healthy people across ages (dated by TCRdb to 2013 to 2016). For the wider study: Template switching captured roughly one uniquely barcoded TCR beta cDNA molecule per two T cells in model experiments. To avoid experimental bias, donors of different ages were randomly spread across the sequencing lanes. Donors were grouped into four age groups: young (average roughly 15 years), middle-aged (39), aged (approximately 67) and long-lived (approximately 78). Using deep sequencing normalized with unique cDNA molecular identifiers, the study measured how TCR beta repertoire diversity changes with age. For two donors (one aged 18 to 30 and one aged 80 or older), the study analyzed two additional independent replicas of 1 million unique cDNA reads from the same blood draw.

Broader findings and caveats from the paper: Observed TCR beta diversity per million T cells fell roughly linearly with age, and a significant reduction was already apparent by age about 38. Donor CMV infection status was unknown, potentially confounding age-related changes in expanded clonotypes. The long-lived group showed more naive CD4+ T cells, fewer expanded clones and increased TCR diversity than the aged group, suggesting age selection. Estimates of total diversity based on one million sequenced T cells were regarded as lower bounds and as underestimates. Observed TCR beta diversity correlated strongly with the percentage of naive T cells measured by flow cytometry. Because profiling used bulk unsorted PBMCs, naive and antigen-experienced compartments could not be compared conclusively.

In this chain, TRBV7-2 is recombined with TRBJ2-4, with TRBD2 identical over 9 junction bases. This receptor was obtained from a human donor in good health. Sequences were obtained from blood. The CDR3 corresponds to CASSSPSRTSAVGEQYF. The sequence in DNA is TGTGCCAGCAGCTCGCCCTCTAGGACTAGCGCAGTAGGGGAGCAGTACTTC.